Following are 13 T cell receptor beta chains from one sample sequenced in a study of regulatory T cells in long-lasting Graves disease. Documented time point: persistent/refractory GD, antithyroid drugs over 5 years with positive TRAb. Extracted PBMC RNA gave rise to the TCR library. CDR3 regions were amplified by Arm-PCR using iRepertoire HTBI primers to build TCR beta libraries. TCRdb reprocessed the multiplex PCR reads with MiXCR, giving one entry per CDR3 protein. The repertoire holds roughly 450,000 distinct CDR3 sequences, with 23% as singletons. The specimen comprised peripheral blood mononuclear cells (PBMCs), sampled when the disease was refractory, from a patient treated with antithyroid drugs. These receptors were collected from a female donor with Graves disease.

This clonotype occurred a few times. The genes are TRBV27 and TRBJ1-4, with 8 nucleotides matching TRBD1. V gave up 4 bases and J gave up 0 bases; unmatched junction bases: 4. The germline CDR1 and CDR2 sequences are MNHEY and SMNVEV (reference sequence). The CDR3 has 16 residues. The CDR3 sequence: CASSSSQGATNEKLFF. CDR3 nucleotide sequence: TGTGCCAGCAGTTCCTCACAGGGGGCAACTAATGAAAAACTGTTTTTT. The entire variable domain, with the rest obtained from reference TRBV27 and TRBJ1-4, is as follows: EAQVTQNPRYLITVTGKKLTVTCSQNMNHEYMSWYRQDPGLGLRQIYYSMNVEVTDKGDVPEGYKVSRKEKRNFPLILESPSPNQTSLYFCASSSSQGATNEKLFFGSGTQLSVL.

This clonotype was counted at least ten times. The chain uses TRBV6-2 or TRBV6-3 and TRBJ2-7, with a weak D call TRBD2 (5 bases). V was cut by 4 bases and J by 3 bases, with 10 bases left in between. The V gene's germline CDR1 is MNHEY and CDR2 SVGEGT. The CDR3 loop spans 13 amino acids. CDR3 in amino acids: CASSWTLLYEQYF. The DNA for the CDR3 is TGTGCCAGCAGTTGGACTCTCCTCTACGAGCAGTACTTC.

This clonotype was picked up many times. The V and J genes are TRBV28 and TRBJ2-7; TRBD1 agrees at 7 bases. The CDR3 extends over 15 amino acids. V gave up 5 bases and J gave up 6 bases; unmatched junction bases: 13. The V gene's germline CDR1 is MDHEN and CDR2 SYDVKM. The CDR3 here is CASSVDRARLGEQYF. Here the CDR3 DNA reads TGTGCCAGCAGTGTAGACAGGGCGCGGTTAGGCGAGCAGTACTTC.

J is TRBJ2-7 and V is TRBV6-1, with 7 bases lining up with TRBD2. The CDR3 runs 14 residues. The junction had 13 bases not matched to a gene; V was cut back by 7 bases and J by 7 bases. Germline V gene data show CDR1 as MNHNS and CDR2 as SASEGT. CDR3 loop: CASTTGGGKTEQYF. CDR3 sequence (DNA): TGTGCCAGCACCACGGGCGGGGGAAAAACAGAGCAGTACTTC.

The chain links TRBV19 to TRBJ2-7, with D maybe TRBD2 (5 bases). Germline CDR1 and CDR2: LNHDA and SQIVND (reference sequence). The CDR3 runs to 15 residues. V gave up 3 bases and J gave up 4 bases, with 16 bases separating them. In DNA, the CDR3 is TGTGCCAGTAGTATCGGAGCGCGGGCAAGATACGAGCAGTACTTC. This translates into CASSIGARARYEQYF.

The rearrangement uses TRBV20-1 and TRBJ1-2; 7 positions match TRBD1. The CDR3 length is 13 residues. The V and J ends lost 4 bases and 8 bases, in that order; junction bases with no gene match: 10. Germline assignment: CDR1 DFQATT and CDR2 SNEGSKA (reference sequence). Here the CDR3 reads CSATTGVSMGYTF. The CDR3 DNA sequence: TGCAGTGCTACTACAGGGGTTTCAATGGGCTACACCTTC.

Only a few counts were recorded for this clonotype. The V gene is TRBV12-3 or TRBV12-4, the J gene TRBJ2-2; possibly TRBD1 or TRBD2 for D (5 bases each). The CDR3 contains 15 residues. V was clipped by 2 bases and J by 4 bases, with 11 bases between them. The chain's CDR3 is CASSLTRGGTGELFF. CDR3 DNA sequence: TGTGCCAGCAGTTTAACCCGGGGCGGCACCGGGGAGCTGTTTTTT.

This clonotype was counted between two and nine times. V usage is TRBV5-1 and J usage is TRBJ1-1; the D gene is possibly TRBD1 (5 bases). From germline, CDR1 is SGHRS and CDR2 YFSETQ. CDR3 size: 15 residues. Deletions cut 2 bases from V and 5 bases from J, with 16 bases between. In DNA form, the CDR3 reads TGCGCCAGCAGCTTCGTTGAGGGAGAGGGGACTGAAGCTTTCTTT. It translates to CASSFVEGEGTEAFF.

This clonotype occurred a few times. The chain recombines TRBV29-1 with TRBJ1-1, with TRBD1 matching over 7 bases. CDR3 size: 15 residues. CDR1 and CDR2 from the germline V gene are SQVTM and ANQGSEA. The V segment lost 3 bases and the J segment 1 base; nucleotides outside the gene matches: 8. The CDR3 DNA reads as TGCAGCGTTGACCACCACAGGGACAGGAACACTGAAGCTTTCTTT. Amino acid sequence: CSVDHHRDRNTEAFF.

The J gene is TRBJ2-1, the V gene TRBV15, with D perhaps being TRBD1 or TRBD2 (5 bases each). CDR3 size: 18 residues. Trimming stripped 0 bases from V and 0 bases from J, with 15 bases between. Germline V lookup: CDR1 LNHNV, CDR2 YYDKDF (reference sequence). CDR3 residues: CATSREFGGISSYNEQFF. The CDR3 DNA is TGTGCCACCAGCAGAGAGTTTGGGGGTATAAGCTCCTACAATGAGCAGTTCTTC. Using reference TRBV15 and TRBJ2-1 for the parts outside the CDR3, the full variable domain is DAMVIQNPRYQVTQFGKPVTLSCSQTLNHNVMYWYQQKSSQAPKLLFHYYDKDFNNEADTPDNFQSRRPNTSFCFLDIRSPGLGDTAMYLCATSREFGGISSYNEQFFGPGTRLTVL.

This clonotype was detected many times. The chain couples TRBV15 to TRBJ1-5; D call uncertain. V was pared by 2 bases and J by 10 bases, with 15 bases between. The CDR3 covers 14 residues. Germline lookup yields CDR1 LNHNV and CDR2 YYDKDF (reference sequence). CDR3 nucleotide sequence: TGTGCCACCAGCAGACGTCAGTCCCTAGGACCCCAGCATTTT. Translated, it gives CATSRRQSLGPQHF.

CDR3 coding DNA: TGCAGTGCTAGTTCTGGGGTTATGGCCGGGGAGCTGTTTTTT. Its translation is CSASSGVMAGELFF. V is TRBV20-1 and J is TRBJ2-2; no definite D call. Germline V gene lookup returns CDR1 DFQATT and CDR2 SNEGSKA (reference sequence). The CDR3 has 14 amino acids. Trimming cost V 3 bases and J 6 bases, with 14 bases left between them.

This clonotype was detected a few times. The chain uses TRBV13 and TRBJ1-1; unclear D gene. The CDR3 length is 13 residues. Trimming shortened V by 1 base and J by 7 bases, and 10 bases separated the two germline ends. CDR1 is PRHDT and CDR2 is FYEKMQ in the germline V gene (reference sequence). The CDR3 DNA reads as TGTGCCAGCAGCTTAGATTCAGCGAATGAAGCTTTCTTT. Translating it yields CASSLDSANEAFF.